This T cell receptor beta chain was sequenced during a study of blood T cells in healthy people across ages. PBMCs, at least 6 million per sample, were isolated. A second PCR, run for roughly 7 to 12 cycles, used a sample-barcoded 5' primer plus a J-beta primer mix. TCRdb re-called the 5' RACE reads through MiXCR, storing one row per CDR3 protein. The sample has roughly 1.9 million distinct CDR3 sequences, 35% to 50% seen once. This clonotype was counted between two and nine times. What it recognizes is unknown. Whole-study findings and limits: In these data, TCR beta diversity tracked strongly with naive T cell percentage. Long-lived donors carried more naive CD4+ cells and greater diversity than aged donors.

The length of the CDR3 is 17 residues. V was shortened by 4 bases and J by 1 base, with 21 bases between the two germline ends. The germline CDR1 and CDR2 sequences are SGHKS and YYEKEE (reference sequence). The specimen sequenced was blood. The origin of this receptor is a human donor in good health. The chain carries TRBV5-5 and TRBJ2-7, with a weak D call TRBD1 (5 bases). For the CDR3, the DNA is TGTGCCAGCAGCCGTCACACTCCAGGGATCCGGTCCTACGAGCAGTACTTC. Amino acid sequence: CASSRHTPGIRSYEQYF.